A selection of T cell receptor beta chains follows, all from one sample in a study of T cell responses to AZD1222 COVID-19 vaccine. Sequenced by immunoSEQ multiplex PCR; TCRdb stores in-frame clones only, minus some. The table lists 95,000 to 100,000 clones, 87% of them singletons. Sample: peripheral blood, taken 28 days after the second AZD1222 dose. The receptors derive from an adult who received the AZD1222 COVID-19 vaccine. Each CDR3 is given with its conserved first and last residue. The D gene is left open where the match is weak. For some rows the clone size is stated as once, few or many, or as a class when expanded; others skip it.

abundance	v_gene	len	d_gene	j_gene	CDR3nt	CDR3aa
once	TRBV7-2	13	NA	TRBJ2-4	TGTGCCAGCAGCTGGATTGGGTGGGAAATTCAGTACTTC	CASSWIGWEIQYF
NA	TRBV5-4	14	NA	TRBJ1-1	TGTGCCAGCAGCTTCGTTAAGGGAGGGTTTGAAGCTTTCTTT	CASSFVKGGFEAFF
once	TRBV5-4	17	TRBD2	TRBJ2-7	TGTGCCAGCAGCCTCGGACTAGCGGGAGGGCCCCTGTACGAGCAGTACTTC	CASSLGLAGGPLYEQYF
once	TRBV9	16	TRBD1	TRBJ2-3	TGTGCCAGCAGCGTACAGGACAGGGGAGGCACAGATACGCAGTATTTT	CASSVQDRGGTDTQYF
NA	TRBV7-3	15	TRBD2	TRBJ2-1	TGTGCCAGCAGCTCCCTAGCGGTATCCTACAATGAGCAGTTCTTC	CASSSLAVSYNEQFF
NA	TRBV5-1	12	NA	TRBJ2-7	TGCGCCAGCAGCGCGGGACCCCACGAGCAGTACTTC	CASSAGPHEQYF
NA	TRBV5-1	16	NA	TRBJ2-2	TGCGCCAGCAGCTCGCGAGCGGCCAGTAGTTCCGGGGAGCTGTTTTTT	CASSSRAASSSGELFF
NA	TRBV9	15	NA	TRBJ1-1	TGTGCCAGCAGCGTAGGATTGGATAGGGACACTGAAGCTTTCTTT	CASSVGLDRDTEAFF
once	TRBV5-1	14	NA	TRBJ2-1	TGCGCCAGCAGCTTAACGGCGGTTTACAATGAGCAGTTCTTC	CASSLTAVYNEQFF
once	TRBV6-5	14	TRBD1	TRBJ1-5	TGTGCCAGCAGTTACGAAACAGGGGGACAGCCCCAGCATTTT	CASSYETGGQPQHF
once	TRBV7-9	16	TRBD2	TRBJ2-3	TGTGCCAGCAGCTTTAGTACTAGCGGCGCCACAGATACGCAGTATTTT	CASSFSTSGATDTQYF
NA	TRBV12-3/TRBV12-4	11	NA	TRBJ1-1	TGTGCCAGCAGCCCCCTGGGGGAAGCTTTCTTT	CASSPLGEAFF
NA	TRBV24-1	14	NA	TRBJ1-6	TGTGCCACCCGCGGGGTTGGGCTTAATTCACCCCTCCACTTT	CATRGVGLNSPLHF
NA	TRBV5-1	14	NA	TRBJ2-1	TGCGCCAGCAGCTTGGTATCTAGTGGCGATGAGCAGTTCTTC	CASSLVSSGDEQFF
NA	TRBV5-4	15	TRBD1	TRBJ2-7	TGTGCCAGCAGCCCAGACAGGGGGCAGTCCTACGAGCAGTACTTC	CASSPDRGQSYEQYF
NA	TRBV28	12	NA	TRBJ1-4	TGTGCCAGCAGCCTCAGCAGGGGCACACTGTTTTTT	CASSLSRGTLFF
NA	TRBV9	14	NA	TRBJ2-3	TGTGCCAGCAGCGTACGCCGCCTCGAGGATACGCAGTATTTT	CASSVRRLEDTQYF
NA	TRBV28	14	TRBD2	TRBJ2-7	TGTGCCAGCAGTTTAGCGGGAGGGCCCTACGAGCAGTACTTC	CASSLAGGPYEQYF
NA	TRBV7-8	18	TRBD2	TRBJ2-3	TGTGCCAGCAGAACCGCCCTAGCGGGGGGGCGGAGCACAGATACGCAGTATTTT	CASRTALAGGRSTDTQYF
NA	TRBV7-6	15	TRBD1	TRBJ1-1	TGTGCCAGCAGCCCGTCAGGGGGATCGGGCACTGAAGCTTTCTTT	CASSPSGGSGTEAFF
NA	TRBV5-8	15	NA	TRBJ2-1	TGTGCCAGCAGCTTGTTGTGGGGGTCTCACAATGAGCAGTTCTTC	CASSLLWGSHNEQFF
NA	TRBV29-1	15	TRBD1	TRBJ2-7	TGCAGCGCTACCCCAGCGGGACAGGGGGCGGGCGAGCAGTACTTC	CSATPAGQGAGEQYF
NA	TRBV24-1	13	NA	TRBJ1-5	TGTGCCACCAGTGGAAGGGGCGGTCAGCCCCAGCATTTT	CATSGRGGQPQHF
NA	TRBV7-9	13	NA	TRBJ1-1	TGTGCCAGCAGCTTAGCCCTTGCGACTGAAGCTTTCTTT	CASSLALATEAFF
NA	TRBV3-1/TRBV3-2	14	NA	TRBJ1-1	TGTGCCAGCAGCCAAGACAGGGTATATACTGAAGCTTTCTTT	CASSQDRVYTEAFF
NA	TRBV21-1	15	NA	TRBJ2-3	TGTGCCAGCAGCAAAGGAGTAGCGGGAACAGATACGCAGTATTTT	CASSKGVAGTDTQYF
NA	TRBV28	15	NA	TRBJ1-1	TGTGCCAGCAGTTCCCGGGGCTTGGGGAACACTGAAGCTTTCTTT	CASSSRGLGNTEAFF
NA	TRBV7-2	15	TRBD2	TRBJ2-5	TGTGCCAGCCGAAGGGCTAGCGGGGGGTCGGAGACCCAGTACTTC	CASRRASGGSETQYF